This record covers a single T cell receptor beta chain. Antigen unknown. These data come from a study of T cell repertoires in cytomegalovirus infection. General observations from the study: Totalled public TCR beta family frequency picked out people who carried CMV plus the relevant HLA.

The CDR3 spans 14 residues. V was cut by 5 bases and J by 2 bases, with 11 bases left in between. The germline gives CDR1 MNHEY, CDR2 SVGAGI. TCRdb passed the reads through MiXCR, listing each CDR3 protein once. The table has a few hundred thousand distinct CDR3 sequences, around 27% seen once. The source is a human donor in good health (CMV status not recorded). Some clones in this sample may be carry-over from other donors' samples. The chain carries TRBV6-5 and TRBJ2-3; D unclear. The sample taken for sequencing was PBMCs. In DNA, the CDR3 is TGTGCCAGCAGTACCGGTCGGGTCACAGATACGCAGTATTTT. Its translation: CASSTGRVTDTQYF.